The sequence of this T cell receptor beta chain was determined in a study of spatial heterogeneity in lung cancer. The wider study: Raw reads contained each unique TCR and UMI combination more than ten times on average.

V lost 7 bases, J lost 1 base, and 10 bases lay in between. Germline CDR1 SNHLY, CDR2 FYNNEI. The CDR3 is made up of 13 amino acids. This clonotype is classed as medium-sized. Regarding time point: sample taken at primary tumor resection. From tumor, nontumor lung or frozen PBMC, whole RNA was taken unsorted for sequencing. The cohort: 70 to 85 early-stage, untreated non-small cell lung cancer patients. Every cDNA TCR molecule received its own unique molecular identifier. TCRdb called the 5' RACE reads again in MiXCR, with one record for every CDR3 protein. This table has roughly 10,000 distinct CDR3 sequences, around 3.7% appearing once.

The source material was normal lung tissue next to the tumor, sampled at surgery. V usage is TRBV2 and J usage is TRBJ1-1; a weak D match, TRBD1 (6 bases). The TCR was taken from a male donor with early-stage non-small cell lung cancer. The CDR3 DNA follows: TGTGCCAGCAAAGGCAGGGGGAACACTGAAGCTTTCTTT. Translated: CASKGRGNTEAFF.